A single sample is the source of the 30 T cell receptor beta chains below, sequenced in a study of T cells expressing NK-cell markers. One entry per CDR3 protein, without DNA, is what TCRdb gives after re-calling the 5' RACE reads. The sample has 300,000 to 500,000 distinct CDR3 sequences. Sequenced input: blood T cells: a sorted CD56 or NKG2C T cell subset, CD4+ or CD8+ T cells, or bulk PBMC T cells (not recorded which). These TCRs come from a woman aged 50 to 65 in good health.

CDR3 loop: CASSFEGAYTDTQYF. V is TRBV5-1 and J is TRBJ2-3; the TCRdb call, TRBD1, lacks DNA for checking. Germline V gene lookup returns CDR1 SGHRS and CDR2 YFSETQ. The CDR3 is 15 amino acids.

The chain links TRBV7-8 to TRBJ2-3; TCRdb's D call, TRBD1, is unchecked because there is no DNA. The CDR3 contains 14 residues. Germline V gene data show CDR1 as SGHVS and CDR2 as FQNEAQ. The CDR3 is CASSYRQSEDTQYF.

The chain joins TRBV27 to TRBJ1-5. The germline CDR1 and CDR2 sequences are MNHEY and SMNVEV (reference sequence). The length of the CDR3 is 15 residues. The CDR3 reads CASSFRDGGDQPQHF.

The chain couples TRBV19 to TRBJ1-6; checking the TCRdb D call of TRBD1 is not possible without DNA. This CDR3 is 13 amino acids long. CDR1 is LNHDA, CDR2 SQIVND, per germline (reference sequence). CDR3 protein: CASSKDRNSPLHF. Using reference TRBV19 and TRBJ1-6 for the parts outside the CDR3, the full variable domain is DGGITQSPKYLFRKEGQNVTLSCEQNLNHDAMYWYRQDPGQGLRLIYYSQIVNDFQKGDIAEGYSVSREKKESFPLTVTSAQKNPTAFYLCASSKDRNSPLHFGNGTRLTVT.

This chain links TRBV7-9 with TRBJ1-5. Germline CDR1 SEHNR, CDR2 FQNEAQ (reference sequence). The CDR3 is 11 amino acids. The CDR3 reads CASSLSGPQHF.

The CDR3: CASSLRTSGGGGEQFF. V is TRBV5-1 and J is TRBJ2-1; the D call of TRBD2 rests on TCRdb alone, since no DNA is present to check it. From germline, CDR1 is SGHRS and CDR2 YFSETQ. The CDR3 totals 16 residues.

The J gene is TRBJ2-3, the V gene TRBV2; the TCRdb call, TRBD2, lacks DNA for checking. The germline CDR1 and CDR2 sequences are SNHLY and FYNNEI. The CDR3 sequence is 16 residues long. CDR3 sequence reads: CASSGGLAGLGDTQYF.

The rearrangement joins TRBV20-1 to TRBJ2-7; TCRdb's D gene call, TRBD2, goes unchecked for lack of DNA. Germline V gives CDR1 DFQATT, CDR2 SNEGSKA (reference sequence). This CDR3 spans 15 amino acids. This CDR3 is CSARDPSGSTNEQYF.

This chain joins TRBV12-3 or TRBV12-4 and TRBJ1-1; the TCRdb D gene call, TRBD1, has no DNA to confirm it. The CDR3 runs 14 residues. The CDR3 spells CASSLTLPNTEAFF.

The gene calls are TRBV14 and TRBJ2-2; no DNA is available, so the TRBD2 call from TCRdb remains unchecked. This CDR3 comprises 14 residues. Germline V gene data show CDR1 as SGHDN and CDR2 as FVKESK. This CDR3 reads CASNLARDTGELFF.

The CDR3 protein is CARGSRTVPYEQYF. V is TRBV5-7 and J is TRBJ2-7. TRBV5-7 falls under the ORF class, with uncertain function. The CDR3 has 14 residues.

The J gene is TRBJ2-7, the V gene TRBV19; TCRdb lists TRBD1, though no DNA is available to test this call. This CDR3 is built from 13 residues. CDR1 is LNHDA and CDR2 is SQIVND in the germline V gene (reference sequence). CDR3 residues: CASSISLPEEQYF.

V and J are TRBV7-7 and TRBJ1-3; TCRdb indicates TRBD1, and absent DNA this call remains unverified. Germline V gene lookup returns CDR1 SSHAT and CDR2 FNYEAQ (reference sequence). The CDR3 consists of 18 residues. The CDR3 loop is CASSLAPVTGTSGNTIYF. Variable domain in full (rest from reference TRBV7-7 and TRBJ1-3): GAGVSQSPRYKVTKRGQDVTLRCDPISSHATLYWYQQALGQGPEFLTYFNYEAQPDKSGLPSDRFSAERPEGSISTLTIQRTEQRDSAMYRCASSLAPVTGTSGNTIYFGEGSWLTVV.

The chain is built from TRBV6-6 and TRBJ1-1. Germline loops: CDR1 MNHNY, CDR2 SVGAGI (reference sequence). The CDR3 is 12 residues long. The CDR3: CASSYSGRGAFF.

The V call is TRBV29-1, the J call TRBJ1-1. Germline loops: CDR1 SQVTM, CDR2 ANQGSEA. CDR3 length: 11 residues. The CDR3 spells CSVEELGKAFF.

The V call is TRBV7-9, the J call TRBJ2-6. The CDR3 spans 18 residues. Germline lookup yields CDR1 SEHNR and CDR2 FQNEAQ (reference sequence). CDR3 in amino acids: CASSLDGVGISGANVLTF. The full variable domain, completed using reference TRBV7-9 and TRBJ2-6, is DTGVSQNPRHKITKRGQNVTFRCDPISEHNRLYWYRQTLGQGPEFLTYFQNEAQLEKSRLLSDRFSAERPKGSFSTLEIQRTEQGDSAMYLCASSLDGVGISGANVLTFGAGSRLTVL.

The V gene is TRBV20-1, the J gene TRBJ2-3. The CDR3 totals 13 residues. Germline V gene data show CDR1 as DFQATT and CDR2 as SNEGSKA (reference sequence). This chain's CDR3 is CSAKDLHTDTQYF.

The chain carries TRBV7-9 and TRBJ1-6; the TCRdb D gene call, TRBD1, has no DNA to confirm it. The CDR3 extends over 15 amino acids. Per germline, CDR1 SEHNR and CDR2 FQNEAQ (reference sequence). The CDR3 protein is CASSRLAQENSPLHF. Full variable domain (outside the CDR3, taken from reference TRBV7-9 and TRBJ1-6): DTGVSQNPRHKITKRGQNVTFRCDPISEHNRLYWYRQTLGQGPEFLTYFQNEAQLEKSRLLSDRFSAERPKGSFSTLEIQRTEQGDSAMYLCASSRLAQENSPLHFGNGTRLTVT.

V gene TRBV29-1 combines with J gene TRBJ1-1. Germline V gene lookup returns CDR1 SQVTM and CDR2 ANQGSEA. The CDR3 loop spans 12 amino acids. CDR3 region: CSVVLRGTEAFF.

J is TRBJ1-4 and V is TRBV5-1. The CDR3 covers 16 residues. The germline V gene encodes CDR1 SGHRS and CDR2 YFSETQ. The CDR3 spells CASSLGGINANEKLFF.

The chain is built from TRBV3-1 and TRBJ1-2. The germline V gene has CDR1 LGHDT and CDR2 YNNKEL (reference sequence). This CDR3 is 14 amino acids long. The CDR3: CASSQDSAAGGYTF.

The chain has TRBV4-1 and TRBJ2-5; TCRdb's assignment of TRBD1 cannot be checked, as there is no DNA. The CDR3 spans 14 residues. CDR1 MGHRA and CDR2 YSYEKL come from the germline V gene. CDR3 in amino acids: CASSQVTGQETQYF.

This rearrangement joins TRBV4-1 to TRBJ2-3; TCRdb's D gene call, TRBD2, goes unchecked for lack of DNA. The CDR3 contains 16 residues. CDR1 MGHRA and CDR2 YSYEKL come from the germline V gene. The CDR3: CASSLSSGMGEDTQYF.

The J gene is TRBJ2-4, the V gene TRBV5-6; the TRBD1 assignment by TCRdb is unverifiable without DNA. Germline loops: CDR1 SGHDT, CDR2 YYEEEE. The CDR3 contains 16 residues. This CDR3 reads CASSPGRSSSKNIQYF.

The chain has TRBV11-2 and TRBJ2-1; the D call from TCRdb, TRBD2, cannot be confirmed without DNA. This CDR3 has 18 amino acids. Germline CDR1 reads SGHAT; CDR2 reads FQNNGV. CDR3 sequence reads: CASSLENPGLATNNEQFF. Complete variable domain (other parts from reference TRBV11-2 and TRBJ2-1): EAGVAQSPRYKIIEKRQSVAFWCNPISGHATLYWYQQILGQGPKLLIQFQNNGVVDDSQLPKDRFSAERLKGVDSTLKIQPAKLEDSAVYLCASSLENPGLATNNEQFFGPGTRLTVL.

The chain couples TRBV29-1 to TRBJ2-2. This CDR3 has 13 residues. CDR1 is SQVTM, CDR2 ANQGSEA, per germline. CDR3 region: CSAPVANTGELFF.

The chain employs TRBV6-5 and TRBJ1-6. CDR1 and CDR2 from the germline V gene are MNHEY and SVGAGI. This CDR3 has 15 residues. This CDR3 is CASSYVQPYNSPLHF.

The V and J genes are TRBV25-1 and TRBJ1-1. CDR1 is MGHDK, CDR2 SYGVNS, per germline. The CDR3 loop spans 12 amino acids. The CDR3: CASKGRITEAFF. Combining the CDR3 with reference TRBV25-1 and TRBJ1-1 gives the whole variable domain EADIYQTPRYLVIGTGKKITLECSQTMGHDKMYWYQQDPGMELHLIHYSYGVNSTEKGDLSSESTVSRIRTEHFPLTLESARPSHTSQYLCASKGRITEAFFGQGTRLTVV.

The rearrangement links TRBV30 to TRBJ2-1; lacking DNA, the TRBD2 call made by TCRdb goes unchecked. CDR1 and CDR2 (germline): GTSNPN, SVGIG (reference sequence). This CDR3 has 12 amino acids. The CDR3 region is CAWARLATEQFF.

CDR3 residues: CSARGGPNEKLFF. The chain carries TRBV20-1 and TRBJ1-4; TCRdb picks TRBD1, but there is no DNA to check that call. CDR1 and CDR2 from the germline V gene are DFQATT and SNEGSKA (reference sequence). The CDR3 covers 13 residues.